These 13 T cell receptor beta chains came from one sample sequenced in a study of cytomegalovirus exposure and HLA in healthy donors. Primers for the PCR totalled 60 Vbeta and 13 Jbeta. TCRdb's table, derived via immunoSEQ multiplex PCR, lists solely in-frame clones and lacks some. The data contain about 140,000 clones, over 60% of them singletons. Sequenced material: PBMCs. The origin of the receptors is a male donor in good health and CMV-seropositive.

This clone was seen only a few times. This chain joins TRBV19 and TRBJ1-5; weak D call: TRBD1 (5 bases). This CDR3 contains 15 residues. Between the trimmed V and J ends, which lost 1 base and 1 base, there was a span of 8 bases. The germline V gene has CDR1 LNHDA and CDR2 SQIVND (reference sequence). CDR3 region: CASSIGGGSNQPQHF. For the CDR3, the DNA is TGTGCCAGTAGTATAGGGGGCGGCAGCAATCAGCCCCAGCATTTT.

The V and J genes are TRBV5-1 and TRBJ2-1; 8 bases agree with TRBD1. The CDR3 is 16 residues long. The junction had 5 bases not matched to a gene; V was cut back by 3 bases and J by 0 bases. CDR1 and CDR2 (germline): SGHRS, YFSETQ. The CDR3 region has the DNA TGCGCCAGCAGCTCAGGACAGGGTCTCTCCTACAATGAGCAGTTCTTC. It encodes CASSSGQGLSYNEQFF. The entire variable domain, with the rest obtained from reference TRBV5-1 and TRBJ2-1, is as follows: KAGVTQTPRYLIKTRGQQVTLSCSPISGHRSVSWYQQTPGQGLQFLFEYFSETQRNKGNFPGRFSGRQFSNSRSEMNVSTLELGDSALYLCASSSGQGLSYNEQFFGPGTRLTVL.

V gene TRBV5-4 combines with J gene TRBJ1-1; D might be TRBD1 (6 bases). With 6 bases removed from V and 1 base from J, the gap between germline ends came to 13 bases. The CDR3 contains 14 residues. Germline V lookup: CDR1 SGHNT, CDR2 YYREEE (reference sequence). CDR3 nucleotide sequence: TGTGCCAGCACCGCGAGGGGGGGGAACACTGAAGCTTTCTTT. It codes for CASTARGGNTEAFF.

CDR3: CASSLWGGEQFF. The CDR3 bases are TGTGCCAGCAGCTTATGGGGGGGTGAGCAGTTCTTC. The rearrangement links TRBV7-2 to TRBJ2-1, with 7 bases aligning to TRBD2. CDR1 SGHTA and CDR2 FQGNSA come from the germline V gene. Trimming took 2 bases from V and 9 from J; bases not matched to a gene: 1. This CDR3 is 12 amino acids long.

V and J are TRBV15 and TRBJ2-7; 8 bases line up with TRBD1. The J segment lost 5 bases and the V segment lost 4 bases, leaving 7 bases of the junction unmatched. This CDR3 contains 14 residues. In germline, CDR1 is LNHNV, CDR2 YYDKDF (reference sequence). DNA for the CDR3: TGTGCCACCAGCAAGCAGGGGGCAGATAACGAGCAGTACTTC. Protein sequence: CATSKQGADNEQYF.

This rearrangement joins TRBV6-1 to TRBJ2-3; TRBD2 aligns across 7 bases. The ends lost 8 bases at V and 1 base at J; junction bases unmatched: 9. The CDR3 is 15 amino acids. In germline, CDR1 is MNHNS, CDR2 SASEGT. The CDR3 nucleotides read TGTGCCAGCCTCTCGACTAGCAGGGGCACAGATACGCAGTATTTT. This sequence encodes CASLSTSRGTDTQYF.

V gene TRBV9 combines with J gene TRBJ2-7; 11 bases line up with TRBD2. Germline CDR1 and CDR2: SGDLS and YYNGEE. The V segment lost 2 bases and the J segment 6 bases; nucleotides outside the gene matches: 7. The CDR3 is made up of 15 amino acids. For the CDR3, the DNA is TGTGCCAGCAGCGTTTTAGCGGGAGGGCCTGTCGAGCAGTACTTC. Its translation is CASSVLAGGPVEQYF.

The count of this clone is one. The chain employs TRBV7-2 and TRBJ2-2; 11 positions match TRBD1. Per the germline V gene, CDR1 is SGHTA and CDR2 is FQGNSA. J was trimmed by 9 bases and V by 5 bases; bases with no gene match: 11. CDR3 length: 16 residues. CDR3 residues: CASSLYGTGGNRELFF. CDR3 DNA sequence: TGTGCCAGCAGCCTCTACGGGACAGGGGGGAACCGGGAGCTGTTTTTT.

The CDR3 DNA reads as TGTGCCAGCAGTTCCCGGAGACTCGAGACCCAGTACTTC. This sequence encodes CASSSRRLETQYF. This chain joins TRBV27 and TRBJ2-5; D unresolved. With 4 bases removed from V and 5 bases from J, the gap between germline ends came to 11 bases. The CDR3 sequence is 13 residues long. Per germline, CDR1 MNHEY and CDR2 SMNVEV (reference sequence).

This clone was seen a handful of times. V and J are TRBV28 and TRBJ2-2; perhaps TRBD2 as D (7 bases). The V end was cut by 5 bases, the J end by 4 bases, with 14 bases between. The CDR3 has 15 residues. Germline-derived CDR1 and CDR2 are MDHEN and SYDVKM. CDR3 loop: CASSTTGRGTGELFF. The DNA of the CDR3 is TGTGCCAGCAGTACTACAGGGAGGGGCACCGGGGAGCTGTTTTTT.

V gene TRBV6-7 combines with J gene TRBJ2-4, with D tentatively TRBD1 (6 bases). TRBV6-7 is reported as an ORF; its role is uncertain. This CDR3 is 16 amino acids long. V was cut by 2 bases and J by 0 bases, with 11 bases left in between. As DNA, the CDR3 is TGTGCCAGCAGTTACGTTCAGGGGTTAGCCAAAAACATTCAGTACTTC. Its protein product is CASSYVQGLAKNIQYF.

Only a few counts were recorded for this clone. V gene TRBV7-9 combines with J gene TRBJ2-5, with D perhaps matching TRBD2 (6 bases). The J call may be incorrect, as the DNA end agrees better with TRBJ2-7. CDR3 length: 15 amino acids. From germline, CDR1 is SEHNR and CDR2 FQNEAQ (reference sequence). CDR3 bases: TGTGCCAGCAGCTTATACGGGAGTAGCTCCTACGAGCAGTACTTC. It yields the protein CASSLYGSSSYEQYF.

The chain employs TRBV19 and TRBJ1-2, with 11 nucleotides matching TRBD1. Unmatched junction bases numbered 9, after V lost 5 bases and J lost 10 bases. Looked up from germline, CDR1 is LNHDA and CDR2 is SQIVND (reference sequence). The CDR3 is 14 residues long. CDR3 sequence (DNA): TGTGCCAGTAGTCCATGGGGACAGGGGGAGGACTACACCTTC. Protein sequence: CASSPWGQGEDYTF.